These T cell receptor beta chains were read from a single sample in a study of T-cell memory formation after mild COVID-19. Each CDR3 protein gets one entry after TCRdb re-called the 5' RACE reads with MiXCR. The sample yields about 610,000 distinct CDR3 sequences, about 18% seen once. Sequencing was done on a sample of PBMCs or a T cell subset sorted from them (not recorded which). Source of these receptors: an adult woman who had mild COVID-19 (a few samples of this study predate the infection). Cell type and time point are not known. Each CDR3 is given with its conserved first and last residue. A D gene is named only where the DNA matches it firmly. The listing skips clone size in some rows; elsewhere it reads once, few, many or a size class.

TRBV12-3/TRBV12-4	TRBJ2-5	few	NA	TGTGCCAGCAGCCGGCTTGCCTCCCCCGAGACCCAGTACTTC	CASSRLASPETQYF
TRBV29-1	TRBJ2-1	few	TRBD1	TGCAGCGTTGGACCCCGGGACAGGGGGAATGAGCAGTTCTTC	CSVGPRDRGNEQFF
TRBV9	TRBJ2-5	NA	TRBD2	TGTGCCAGCAGCGTAACAGCGGGAGACGAGACCCAGTACTTC	CASSVTAGDETQYF
TRBV6-5	TRBJ2-2	NA	TRBD1	TGTGCCAGCATCTCGGGACAGGGGAGGACCGGGGAGCTGTTTTTT	CASISGQGRTGELFF
TRBV7-9	TRBJ2-3	few	NA	TGTGCCAGCAGCCCTCGGGGGGCCTTCACAGATACGCAGTATTTT	CASSPRGAFTDTQYF
TRBV7-9	TRBJ2-2	few	TRBD2	TGTGCCAGCAGCTTAGCAACCGGGACTAGCGGTACCGGGGAGCTGTTTTTT	CASSLATGTSGTGELFF
TRBV5-6	TRBJ2-3	few	TRBD1	TGTGCCAGCAGCCCTTCCCCCGGGACAGACACAGATACGCAGTATTTT	CASSPSPGTDTDTQYF
TRBV14	TRBJ1-3	NA	NA	TGTGCCAGCAGCCATTGGGACTCGCGAAACACCATATATTTT	CASSHWDSRNTIYF
TRBV5-5	TRBJ2-2	few	TRBD2	TGTGCCAGCAGCTCTCTTAGCGGGGGGGCCGGGGAGCTGTTTTTT	CASSSLSGGAGELFF
TRBV4-1	TRBJ2-7	many	TRBD2	TGCGCCAGCAGCCAAACCGGGACTACCGACGAGCAGTACTTC	CASSQTGTTDEQYF
TRBV20-1	TRBJ2-5	NA	TRBD2	TGCAGTGCTAGAGACCCGTCGGGAGGAGAGACCCAGTACTTC	CSARDPSGGETQYF
TRBV12-3/TRBV12-4	TRBJ2-7	few	TRBD1	TGTGCCAGCAGTCCGACAGGGTCGGTCGAGCAGTACTTC	CASSPTGSVEQYF
TRBV12-3/TRBV12-4	TRBJ1-5	few	TRBD1	TGTGCCAGCAGTCCCTGGGGACAGTCTTTTCTGCCCCAGCATTTT	CASSPWGQSFLPQHF
TRBV6-6	TRBJ1-2	few	NA	TGTGCCAGCAGTTACTCCCGGACAGATAACTATGGCTACACCTTC	CASSYSRTDNYGYTF
TRBV6-7	TRBJ2-2	NA	NA	TGTGCCAGCAGTTCCAGGACAGCTAGCGAGGACACCGGGGAGCTGTTTTTT	CASSSRTASEDTGELFF
TRBV14	TRBJ2-1	NA	TRBD2	TGTGCCAGCAGCGGGACTAGCGGAAGGGAGCAGTTCTTC	CASSGTSGREQFF
TRBV6-1	TRBJ1-1	few	TRBD1	TGTGCCAGCAACACCTTTCACAGGGGGACTGAAGCTTTCTTT	CASNTFHRGTEAFF
TRBV27	TRBJ1-5	NA	TRBD1	TGTGCCAGCAGTTTATCGACAGGGGGCGCGGGTCAGCCCCAGCATTTT	CASSLSTGGAGQPQHF
TRBV24-1	TRBJ2-1	NA	NA	TGTGCCACCGGACCTTACAATGAGCAGTTCTTC	CATGPYNEQFF
TRBV7-7	TRBJ2-7	few	TRBD2	TGTGCCAGCAGCTTCGGGGAGGGCACCTACGAGCAGTACTTC	CASSFGEGTYEQYF
TRBV20-1	TRBJ1-5	NA	TRBD1	TGCAGTGCTCCGGACAGGGATTGGCGCAATCAGCCCCAGCATTTT	CSAPDRDWRNQPQHF
TRBV4-1	TRBJ2-7	NA	NA	TGCGCCAGCAGCCAATACCTAGGTTCCTACGAGCAGTACTTC	CASSQYLGSYEQYF
TRBV5-6	TRBJ2-5	NA	NA	TGTGCCAGCACGATGCAAGTGGGGGAGACCCAGTACTTC	CASTMQVGETQYF
TRBV29-1	TRBJ1-2	NA	NA	TGCAGCGTTGAAGAGACCCCGAACTATGGCTACACCTTC	CSVEETPNYGYTF
TRBV7-7	TRBJ2-5	NA	NA	TGTGCTAGCAGCTTAACGAGACAGTCATGGGAAGAACAGACCCAGTACTTC	CASSLTRQSWEEQTQYF
TRBV10-3	TRBJ2-3	NA	NA	TGTGCCATCAGTGAGCCCGGGACGGGTAGCACAGATACGCAGTATTTT	CAISEPGTGSTDTQYF
TRBV27	TRBJ2-7	NA	TRBD2	TGTGCCAGCAGGGGCAGGACTAGCGGGGCCTACGAGCAGTACTTC	CASRGRTSGAYEQYF
TRBV20-1	TRBJ2-7	NA	NA	TGCAGTGCTAGAGATCGCACAGACTACGAGCAGTACTTC	CSARDRTDYEQYF
TRBV4-1	TRBJ1-1	NA	NA	TGCGCCAGCAGCGCTCATGGCGACACTGAAGCTTTCTTT	CASSAHGDTEAFF
TRBV24-1	TRBJ1-3	NA	NA	TGTGCCACCAGTCCCCCAACCAAACTGACAGGAGCCTCTGGAAACACCATATATTTT	CATSPPTKLTGASGNTIYF